This T cell receptor (beta chain) is drawn from a study of blood T cell repertoires in COVID-19. On the study more broadly: Samples representing acute and convalescent COVID-19 were sourced from the United States, Italy and Spain. PBMCs, B-cell-depleted T cells, or T cells provided the cDNA or gDNA that made up the material.

Under the authors' procedure: Nucleated cell counts were estimated from reference gene primer amplification. The repertoire was sequenced with immunoSEQ multiplex PCR; TCRdb's copy has only in-frame clones and lacks some. The V and J calls and clone size are taken from that table; D and trimming were inferred from the DNA. The sample lists 300,000 to 450,000 clones; roughly 90% were seen once. Seattle researchers signed up patients amid active infection and tracked them longitudinally. This clonotype was sampled from a woman aged 25 to 39 with COVID-19, enrolled during active disease. The sequencing sample was made of peripheral blood.

The CDR3 spells CASSQRGGWKETQYF. In DNA form, the CDR3 reads TGCGCCAGCAGCCAAAGGGGGGGCTGGAAAGAGACCCAGTACTTC. The chain has TRBV4-3 and TRBJ2-5; possibly TRBD2 for D (7 bases). In germline, CDR1 is LGHNA, CDR2 YSLEER. The V end lost 2 bases, the J end lost 3 bases, and 13 bases lay between the germline ends. The CDR3 runs 15 residues.